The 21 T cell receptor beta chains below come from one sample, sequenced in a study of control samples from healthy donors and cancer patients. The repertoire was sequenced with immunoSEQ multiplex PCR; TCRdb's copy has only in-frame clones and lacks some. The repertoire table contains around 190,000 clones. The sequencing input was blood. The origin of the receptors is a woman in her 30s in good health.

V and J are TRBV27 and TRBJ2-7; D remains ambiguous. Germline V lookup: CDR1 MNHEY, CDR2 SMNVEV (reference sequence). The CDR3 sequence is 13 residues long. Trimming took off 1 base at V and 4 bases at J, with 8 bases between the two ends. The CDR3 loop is CASSLWKGYEQYF. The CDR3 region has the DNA TGTGCCAGCAGTTTATGGAAGGGTTACGAGCAGTACTTC.

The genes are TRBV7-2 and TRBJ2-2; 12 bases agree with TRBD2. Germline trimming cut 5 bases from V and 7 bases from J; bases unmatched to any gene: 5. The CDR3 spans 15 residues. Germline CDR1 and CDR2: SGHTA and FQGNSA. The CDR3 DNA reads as TGTGCCAGCAGCCAACTGGGACTAGCGGGCGGGGAGCTGTTTTTT. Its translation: CASSQLGLAGGELFF.

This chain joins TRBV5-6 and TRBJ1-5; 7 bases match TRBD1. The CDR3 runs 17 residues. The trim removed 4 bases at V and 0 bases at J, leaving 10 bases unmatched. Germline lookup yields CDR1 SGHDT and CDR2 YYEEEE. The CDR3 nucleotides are TGTGCCAGCAGCCGGACAGGTGAGGGGATTAGCAATCAGCCCCAGCATTTT. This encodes CASSRTGEGISNQPQHF.

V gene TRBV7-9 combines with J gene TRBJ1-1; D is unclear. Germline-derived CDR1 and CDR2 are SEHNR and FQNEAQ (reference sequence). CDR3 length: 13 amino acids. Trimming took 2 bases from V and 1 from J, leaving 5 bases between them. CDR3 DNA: TGTGCCAGCAGCTTACGGCAGAACACTGAAGCTTTCTTT. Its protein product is CASSLRQNTEAFF.

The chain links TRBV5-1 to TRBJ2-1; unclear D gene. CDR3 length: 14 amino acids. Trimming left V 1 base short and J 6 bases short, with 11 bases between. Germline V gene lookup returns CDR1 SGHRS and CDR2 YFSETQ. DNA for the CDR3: TGCGCCAGCAGCTTGTCGGGCAACACCAATGAGCAGTTCTTC. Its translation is CASSLSGNTNEQFF. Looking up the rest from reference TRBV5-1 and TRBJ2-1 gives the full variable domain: KAGVTQTPRYLIKTRGQQVTLSCSPISGHRSVSWYQQTPGQGLQFLFEYFSETQRNKGNFPGRFSGRQFSNSRSEMNVSTLELGDSALYLCASSLSGNTNEQFFGPGTRLTVL.

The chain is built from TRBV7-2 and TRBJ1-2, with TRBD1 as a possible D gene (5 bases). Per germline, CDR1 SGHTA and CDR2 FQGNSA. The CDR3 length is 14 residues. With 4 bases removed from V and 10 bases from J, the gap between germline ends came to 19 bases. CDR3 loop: CASSYRIMANLYTF. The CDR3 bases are TGTGCCAGCAGCTACAGGATTATGGCCAATCTCTACACCTTC.

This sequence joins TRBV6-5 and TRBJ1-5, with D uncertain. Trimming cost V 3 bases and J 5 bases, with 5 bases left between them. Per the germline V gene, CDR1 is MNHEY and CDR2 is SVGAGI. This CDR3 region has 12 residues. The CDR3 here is CASSYRDQPQHF. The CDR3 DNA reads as TGTGCCAGCAGTTATCGAGATCAGCCCCAGCATTTT.

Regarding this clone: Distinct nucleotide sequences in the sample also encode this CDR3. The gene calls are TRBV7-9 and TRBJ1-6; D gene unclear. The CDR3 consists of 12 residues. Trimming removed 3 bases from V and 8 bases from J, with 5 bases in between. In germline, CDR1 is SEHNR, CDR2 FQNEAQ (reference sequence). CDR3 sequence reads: CASSFGDSPLHF. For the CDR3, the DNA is TGTGCCAGCAGCTTTGGCGATTCACCCCTCCACTTT.

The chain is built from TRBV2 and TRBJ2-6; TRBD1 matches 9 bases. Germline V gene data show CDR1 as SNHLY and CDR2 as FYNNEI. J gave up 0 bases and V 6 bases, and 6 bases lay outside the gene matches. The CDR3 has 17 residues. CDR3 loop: CASSSRDRVSGANVLTF. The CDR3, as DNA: TGTGCCAGCAGCTCCCGGGACAGGGTCTCTGGGGCCAACGTCCTGACTTTC.

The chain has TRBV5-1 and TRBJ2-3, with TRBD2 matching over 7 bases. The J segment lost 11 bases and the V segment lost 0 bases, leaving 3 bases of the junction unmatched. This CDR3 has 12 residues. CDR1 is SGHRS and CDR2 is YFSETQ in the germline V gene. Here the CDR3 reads CASSLVRGEQYF. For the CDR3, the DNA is TGCGCCAGCAGCTTGGTCCGGGGGGAGCAGTATTTT.

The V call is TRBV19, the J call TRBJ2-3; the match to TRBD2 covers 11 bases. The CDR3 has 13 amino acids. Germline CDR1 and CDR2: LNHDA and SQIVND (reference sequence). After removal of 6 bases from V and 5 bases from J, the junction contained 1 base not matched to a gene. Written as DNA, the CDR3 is TGTGCCAGTAGGACTAGCGGGGAAGATACGCAGTATTTT. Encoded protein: CASRTSGEDTQYF.

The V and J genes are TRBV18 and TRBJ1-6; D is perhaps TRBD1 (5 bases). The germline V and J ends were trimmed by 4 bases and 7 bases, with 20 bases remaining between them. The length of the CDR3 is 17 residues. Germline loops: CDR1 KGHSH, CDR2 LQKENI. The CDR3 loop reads CASSRAEAGQANSPLHF. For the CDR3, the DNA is TGTGCCAGCTCACGCGCTGAGGCAGGGCAGGCAAATTCACCCCTCCACTTT.

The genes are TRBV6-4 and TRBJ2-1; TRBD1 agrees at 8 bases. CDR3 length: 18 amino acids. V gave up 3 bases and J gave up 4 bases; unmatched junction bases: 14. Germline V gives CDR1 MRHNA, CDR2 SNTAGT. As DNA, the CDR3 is TGTGCCAGCAGTGAATCATGGGACAGGACCTACATATACAATGAGCAGTTCTTC. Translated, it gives CASSESWDRTYIYNEQFF.

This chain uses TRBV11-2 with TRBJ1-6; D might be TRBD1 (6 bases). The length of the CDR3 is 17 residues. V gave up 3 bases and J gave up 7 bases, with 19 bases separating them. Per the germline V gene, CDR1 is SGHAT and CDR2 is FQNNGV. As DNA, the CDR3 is TGTGCCAGCAGCTTGGGCTCGGCGAGGGGGTTGAATTCACCCCTCCACTTT. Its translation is CASSLGSARGLNSPLHF.

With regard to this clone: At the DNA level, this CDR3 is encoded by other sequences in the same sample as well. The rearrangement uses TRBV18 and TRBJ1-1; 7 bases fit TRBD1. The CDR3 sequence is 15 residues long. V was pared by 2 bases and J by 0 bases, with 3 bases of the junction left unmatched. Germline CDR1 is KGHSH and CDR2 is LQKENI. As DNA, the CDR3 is TGTGCCAGCTCACCATCCGGGACAGTGAACACTGAAGCTTTCTTT. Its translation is CASSPSGTVNTEAFF.

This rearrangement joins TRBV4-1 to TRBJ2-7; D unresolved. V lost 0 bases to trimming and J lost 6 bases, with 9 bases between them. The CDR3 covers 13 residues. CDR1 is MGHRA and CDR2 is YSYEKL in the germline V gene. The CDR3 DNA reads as TGCGCCAGCAGCCAAGATCTACTGGGCGAGCAGTACTTC. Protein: CASSQDLLGEQYF.

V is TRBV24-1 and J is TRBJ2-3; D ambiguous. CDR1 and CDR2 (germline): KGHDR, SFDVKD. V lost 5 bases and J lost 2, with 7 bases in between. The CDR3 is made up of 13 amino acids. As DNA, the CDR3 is TGTGCCACCAGTGCCACGCCCACAGATACGCAGTATTTT. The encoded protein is CATSATPTDTQYF.

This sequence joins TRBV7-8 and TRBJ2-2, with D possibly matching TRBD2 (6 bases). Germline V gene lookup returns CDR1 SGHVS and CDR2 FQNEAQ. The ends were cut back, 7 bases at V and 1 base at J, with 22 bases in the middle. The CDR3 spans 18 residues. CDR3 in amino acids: CASTLQGRERKNTGELFF. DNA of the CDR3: TGTGCCAGCACCCTCCAAGGACGGGAGCGCAAGAACACCGGGGAGCTGTTTTTT.

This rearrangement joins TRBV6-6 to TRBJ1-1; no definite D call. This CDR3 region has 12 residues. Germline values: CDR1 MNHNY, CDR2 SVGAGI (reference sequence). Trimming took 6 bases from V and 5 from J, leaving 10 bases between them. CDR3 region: CASSPRLTEAFF. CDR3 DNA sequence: TGTGCCAGCAGCCCCCGATTAACTGAAGCTTTCTTT.

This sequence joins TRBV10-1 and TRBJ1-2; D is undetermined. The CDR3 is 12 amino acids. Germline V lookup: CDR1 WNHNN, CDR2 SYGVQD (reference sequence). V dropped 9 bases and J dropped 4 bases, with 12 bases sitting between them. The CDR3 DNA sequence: TGCGCCAGATTTCTCATTGGCTATGGCTACACCTTC. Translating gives CARFLIGYGYTF.

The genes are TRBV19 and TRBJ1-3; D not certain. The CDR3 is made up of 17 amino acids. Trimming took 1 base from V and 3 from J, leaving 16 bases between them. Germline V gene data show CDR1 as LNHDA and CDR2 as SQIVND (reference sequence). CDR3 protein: CASSIALTRMNGNTIYF. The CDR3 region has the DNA TGTGCCAGTAGTATAGCTTTGACACGAATGAATGGAAACACCATATATTTT.